The 2 T cell receptor beta chains presented below share a single source sample, sequenced in a study of shared clonotypes between healthy human individuals. Produced via immunoSEQ multiplex PCR; TCRdb's table is partial and in-frame only. The sample holds about 1.5 million clones, roughly 96% seen once. The sample taken for sequencing was naive CD4+ T cells sorted from blood. Subset reported: CD45RA+ positively selected. The receptors come from a man aged 25-45 years in good health.

The gene calls are TRBV7-7 and TRBJ2-7, with D unresolved. Per germline, CDR1 SSHAT and CDR2 FNYEAQ (reference sequence). V lost 6 bases, J lost 4 bases, and 4 bases lay in between. The CDR3 loop spans 10 amino acids. In DNA, the CDR3 is TGTGCCAGCAGAGGATACGAGCAGTACTTC. It translates to CASRGYEQYF. Full variable domain (remainder filled in from reference TRBV7-7 and TRBJ2-7): GAGVSQSPRYKVTKRGQDVTLRCDPISSHATLYWYQQALGQGPEFLTYFNYEAQPDKSGLPSDRFSAERPEGSISTLTIQRTEQRDSAMYRCASRGYEQYFGPGTRLTVT.

The rearrangement links TRBV6-8 to TRBJ2-1; D uncertain. The CDR3 totals 14 residues. Trimming stripped 9 bases from V and 0 bases from J, with 12 bases between. Germline values: CDR1 MNHGY, CDR2 SAAAGT. The CDR3 protein is CASDGRYSYNEQFF. In DNA, the CDR3 is TGTGCCAGTGATGGTAGATACTCCTACAATGAGCAGTTCTTC.